This T cell receptor (beta chain) was sequenced for a study of post-analysis software for immune sequencing data. The overall study: Multiple sclerosis in the patients followed relapsing-remitting, secondary progressive and progressive-relapsing courses.

Germline V CDR1 and CDR2: MNHEY, SVGAGI. There are 14 residues in the CDR3. V was pared by 7 bases and J by 2 bases, with 4 bases of the junction left unmatched. This clonotype was detected only a few times. The antigen is undetermined. TCR beta cDNA libraries had unique molecular identifiers. Roughly 500,000 cDNA molecules came from 1 to 10 million T cells. TCRdb passed the PCR reads through MiXCR, listing each CDR3 protein once. The table shows 800,000 to 950,000 distinct CDR3 sequences, with roughly half occurring only once. Overall study findings and caveats: Among about 5 TRBV segments more frequent in patients than controls were TRBV5-6, TRBV5-1 and TRBV20-1. For normalized Chao1 diversity, multiple sclerosis patients scored significantly lower than controls did. F measure showed strong co-clustering of same-batch samples.

The chain employs TRBV6-5 and TRBJ2-7, with 11 nucleotides matching TRBD2. The material sequenced was blood. This clonotype was obtained from a girl under 18 with multiple sclerosis. Here the CDR3 DNA reads TGTGCCAGCACCGTACTAGCGGGGGCCTACGAGCAGTACTTC. This sequence encodes CASTVLAGAYEQYF.